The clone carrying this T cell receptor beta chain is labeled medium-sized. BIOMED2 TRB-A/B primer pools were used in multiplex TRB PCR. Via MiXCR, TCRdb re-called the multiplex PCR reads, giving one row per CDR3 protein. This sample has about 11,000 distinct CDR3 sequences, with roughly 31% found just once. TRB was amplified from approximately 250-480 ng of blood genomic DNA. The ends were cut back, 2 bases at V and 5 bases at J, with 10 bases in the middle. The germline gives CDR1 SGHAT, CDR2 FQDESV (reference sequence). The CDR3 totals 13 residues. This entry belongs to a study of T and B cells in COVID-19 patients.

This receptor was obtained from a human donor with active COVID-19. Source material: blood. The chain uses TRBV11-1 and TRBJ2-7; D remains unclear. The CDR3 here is CASSLLVNHEQYF. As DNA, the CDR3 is TGTGCCAGCAGCTTACTGGTAAACCACGAGCAGTACTTC.